Following are 22 T cell receptor beta chains from one sample sequenced in a study of regulatory T cells in long-lasting Graves disease. For TCR beta, libraries came from iRepertoire HTBI primers and Arm-PCR of CDR3 regions. TCRdb re-called the multiplex PCR reads through MiXCR, storing one row per CDR3 protein. Here the sample spans some 330,000 distinct CDR3 sequences, roughly 24% being singletons. Stated time point: persistent/refractory GD, antithyroid drugs over 5 years with positive TRAb. Generation of the TCR library employed RNA extracted from PBMCs. This specimen was peripheral blood mononuclear cells (PBMCs), taken when the disease was refractory, from a patient treated with antithyroid drugs. These receptors came from a woman aged 40 to 50 with Graves disease.

V gene TRBV6-1 combines with J gene TRBJ2-7; 10 bases are shared with TRBD1. Germline CDR1 reads MNHNS; CDR2 reads SASEGT. V gave up 6 bases and J gave up 5 bases; unmatched junction bases: 10. This CDR3 is built from 15 residues. The CDR3 loop reads CASSPRDRGVDEQYF. The CDR3 DNA reads TGTGCCAGCAGCCCCCGGGACAGGGGTGTCGACGAGCAGTACTTC.

This clonotype came up many times. The rearrangement links TRBV2 to TRBJ1-2; the D gene is possibly TRBD1 (6 bases). The CDR3 covers 11 residues. Germline-derived CDR1 and CDR2 are SNHLY and FYNNEI. V was clipped by 6 bases and J by 6 bases, with 8 bases between them. In DNA form, the CDR3 reads TGTGCCAGCAGGAACAGGGATGGCTACACCTTC. Translation: CASRNRDGYTF.

The J gene is TRBJ2-2, the V gene TRBV5-5; D remains unclear. This CDR3 is built from 14 residues. V was clipped by 3 bases and J by 6 bases, with 12 bases between them. Germline loops: CDR1 SGHKS, CDR2 YYEKEE (reference sequence). The CDR3 DNA is TGTGCCAGCAGCTACCTTAGAACGGCCGGGGAGCTGTTTTTT. This gives the protein CASSYLRTAGELFF.

About this clonotype itself: One base away lies a much larger clone, so this may be a sequencing read error. V is TRBV11-1 and J is TRBJ2-1, with D unclear. The CDR3 has 15 residues. Between the trimmed V and J ends, which lost 6 bases and 7 bases, there was a span of 19 bases. The germline CDR1 and CDR2 sequences are SGHAT and FQDESV (reference sequence). The CDR3 is CASSYPGEHVNEQFF. CDR3 nucleotides: TGTGCCAGCAGTTATCCTGGAGAACACGTGAATGAGCAGTTCTTC.

The chain's CDR3 is CASSGSVDASGGGSYEQYF. CDR3 nucleotides: TGTGCCAGCAGCGGCTCAGTGGACGCTAGCGGGGGTGGCTCCTACGAGCAGTACTTC. The rearrangement links TRBV7-9 to TRBJ2-7, with 10 bases fitting TRBD2. This CDR3 has 19 residues. Germline trimming cut 5 bases from V and 0 bases from J; bases unmatched to any gene: 16. Per the germline V gene, CDR1 is SEHNR and CDR2 is FQNEAQ (reference sequence).

This clonotype was seen only a few times. This chain connects TRBV7-3 to TRBJ1-1; D is ambiguous. Germline CDR1 SGHTA, CDR2 FQGTGA. CDR3 length: 15 amino acids. V was cut by 6 bases and J by 0 bases, with 14 bases left in between. This CDR3 is CASSLVGVMNTEAFF. Written as DNA, the CDR3 is TGTGCCAGCAGTTTGGTCGGGGTCATGAACACTGAAGCTTTCTTT.

This clonotype was recorded many times. The V and J genes are TRBV6-1 and TRBJ2-7; maybe TRBD2 (6 bases). Germline CDR1 is MNHNS and CDR2 is SASEGT. The CDR3 loop spans 16 amino acids. V lost 7 bases to trimming and J lost 2 bases, with 21 bases between them. The CDR3 sequence: CASTRSVGTFTYEQYF. For the CDR3, the DNA is TGTGCCAGCACGAGGTCCGTGGGGACTTTTACCTACGAGCAGTACTTC.

At least ten counts were recorded for this clonotype. This chain links TRBV28 with TRBJ2-7; a weak D match, TRBD2 (6 bases). CDR3 length: 13 residues. V was shortened by 4 bases and J by 6 bases, with 13 bases between the two germline ends. In germline, CDR1 is MDHEN, CDR2 SYDVKM. DNA of the CDR3: TGTGCCAGCAGTTCCCTGCGGGGCTCCGAGCAGTACTTC. This gives the protein CASSSLRGSEQYF.

This clonotype was counted only a few times. The V gene is TRBV28, the J gene TRBJ2-4, with 7 positions matching TRBD1. Germline V gives CDR1 MDHEN, CDR2 SYDVKM. This CDR3 is built from 16 residues. The trim removed 6 bases at V and 2 bases at J, leaving 10 bases unmatched. CDR3 region: CASSFRGGGTKNIQYF. The DNA for the CDR3 is TGTGCCAGCAGCTTTCGAGGGGGCGGAACCAAAAACATTCAGTACTTC.

This chain uses TRBV9 with TRBJ2-1; D gene ambiguous. Germline values: CDR1 SGDLS, CDR2 YYNGEE. The V end was cut by 0 bases, the J end by 6 bases, with 7 bases between. This CDR3 spans 13 amino acids. Here the CDR3 reads CASSVDHGNEQFF. The DNA for the CDR3 is TGTGCCAGCAGCGTAGACCACGGCAATGAGCAGTTCTTC. The entire variable domain, with the rest obtained from reference TRBV9 and TRBJ2-1, is as follows: DSGVTQTPKHLITATGQRVTLRCSPRSGDLSVYWYQQSLDQGLQFLIQYYNGEERAKGNILERFSAQQFPDLHSELNLSSLELGDSALYFCASSVDHGNEQFFGPGTRLTVL.

The chain carries TRBV5-6 and TRBJ2-5; TRBD1 might be the D (6 bases). Trimming removed 3 bases from V and 4 bases from J, with 13 bases in between. From germline, CDR1 is SGHDT and CDR2 YYEEEE. The CDR3 extends over 14 amino acids. CDR3 residues: CASSWVGQGETQYF. The CDR3 coding sequence is TGTGCCAGCAGCTGGGTGGGACAAGGAGAGACCCAGTACTTC.

V and J are TRBV28 and TRBJ2-1; D is perhaps TRBD1 (5 bases). Germline-derived CDR1 and CDR2 are MDHEN and SYDVKM. V lost 7 bases and J lost 7, with 14 bases in between. The CDR3 is made up of 13 amino acids. CDR3 amino acids: CASTELGQNEQFF. CDR3 bases: TGTGCCAGCACCGAGTTGGGGCAGAATGAGCAGTTCTTC.

This clonotype was detected many times. The chain links TRBV20-1 to TRBJ1-2; 7 bases match TRBD1. V trimming: 3 bases; J trimming: 8 bases; junction bases outside the gene matches: 9. The CDR3 has 13 residues. Per germline, CDR1 DFQATT and CDR2 SNEGSKA (reference sequence). CDR3 in DNA: TGCAGTGCTAGCCCCCAGGGGGTAAGCGGCTACACCTTC. This translates into CSASPQGVSGYTF.

The chain has TRBV28 and TRBJ1-4; D might be TRBD1 (6 bases). With 4 bases removed from V and 7 bases from J, the gap between germline ends came to 13 bases. CDR3 length equals 14 residues. Germline-derived CDR1 and CDR2 are MDHEN and SYDVKM. The CDR3 region is CASSYRQEFEKLFF. The CDR3 nucleotides are TGTGCCAGCAGTTATCGACAGGAATTTGAAAAACTGTTTTTT.

This clonotype was recorded at least ten times. A read error may produce the germline difference seen at one junction end. This chain uses TRBV6-1 with TRBJ2-7; D gene uncertain. Germline-derived CDR1 and CDR2 are MNHNS and SASEGT. CDR3 length: 12 amino acids. As DNA, the CDR3 is TGTGCCAGCAGTGAAGCAGGTCCGGTCGGGTTCTTC. It is translated as CASSEAGPVGFF.

On this clonotype itself: This could be a read error, since a much larger clone is one nucleotide away. Since no conserved phenylalanine or tryptophan closes the CDR3, a read error is the likely cause. The rearrangement links TRBV6-4 to TRBJ1-1; no clear D. This CDR3 contains 13 residues. V was trimmed by 6 bases and J by 2 bases, leaving 10 bases between them. The germline CDR1 and CDR2 sequences are MRHNA and SNTAGT. The chain's CDR3 is CASRAAGNTEAFL. The CDR3 DNA follows: TGTGCCAGCAGGGCGGCGGGAAACACTGAAGCTTTCCTT.

This clonotype was recorded only once. The chain combines TRBV19 with TRBJ2-2; the match to TRBD2 covers 11 bases. J lost 3 bases, V lost 7 bases, and 7 bases had no gene match. Germline values: CDR1 LNHDA, CDR2 SQIVND (reference sequence). The CDR3 runs to 16 residues. The CDR3 sequence: CASIRSGRADTGELFF. The CDR3 coding sequence is TGTGCCAGTATTCGTAGCGGGAGGGCAGACACCGGGGAGCTGTTTTTT.

There are many counts of this clonotype. The chain carries TRBV6-1 and TRBJ2-7; weak D call: TRBD2 (6 bases). CDR3 size: 14 residues. The germline V gene has CDR1 MNHNS and CDR2 SASEGT. Trimming left V 4 bases short and J 6 bases short, with 16 bases between. The CDR3 reads CASSVYRDSAEQYF. The DNA for the CDR3 is TGTGCCAGCAGTGTTTACCGGGACTCGGCCGAGCAGTACTTC.

This clonotype has at least ten counts. The chain couples TRBV6-1 to TRBJ1-1; D is ambiguous. CDR1 is MNHNS, CDR2 SASEGT, per germline. Trimming left V 6 bases short and J 3 bases short, with 17 bases between. There are 15 residues in the CDR3. The CDR3 here is CASRAGLGGDTEAFF. The CDR3 DNA reads TGTGCCAGCAGAGCAGGCCTGGGCGGGGACACTGAAGCTTTCTTT.

The chain joins TRBV2 to TRBJ2-1; 7 bases match TRBD1. This CDR3 spans 11 amino acids. Looked up from germline, CDR1 is SNHLY and CDR2 is FYNNEI. V shed 6 bases and J 15 bases; nucleotides not matched to a gene: 8. The CDR3, as DNA: TGTGCCAGCAGGGAGGACAGGACGACGTTCTTC. It yields the protein CASREDRTTFF.

This clonotype was detected a few times. The chain couples TRBV7-9 to TRBJ2-7; TRBD1 matches at 11 bases. The CDR3 sequence is 14 residues long. With 5 bases clipped from V and 6 bases from J, the junction kept 6 bases outside the gene matches. Germline loops: CDR1 SEHNR, CDR2 FQNEAQ (reference sequence). The CDR3 nucleotides read TGTGCCAGCAGCCCGGGACAGGGGGTCTCCGAGCAGTACTTC. Translating it yields CASSPGQGVSEQYF.

This clonotype appeared many times. J is TRBJ1-4 and V is TRBV2; 7 nucleotides match TRBD1. CDR3 length equals 14 residues. CDR1 is SNHLY, CDR2 FYNNEI, per germline. V dropped 5 bases and J dropped 5; count of bases not matched to a gene: 5. CDR3 coding DNA: TGTGCCAGCAGTTTACAGGGGCTAAATGAAAAACTGTTTTTT. This gives the protein CASSLQGLNEKLFF.